The sequence of this T cell receptor beta chain was determined in a study of graft-versus-host responses after intestinal transplantation. Overall study: Tacrolimus plus steroids were given to all recipients for around three years, preceded by anti-thymocyte globulin induction.

Method: immunoSEQ multiplex PCR; TCRdb's copy keeps in-frame clones and lacks some. Of about 15,000 clones detected, 55% to 75% appear once; the ten largest clones hold around 23%. Whole-study findings and limits: Ileal or blood samples showed some GvH clones first, and such clones were also found in recipient marrow. Early post-transplant HvG declines were associated with peak circulating GvH clone levels.

Lymphocytes from graft epithelium and lamina propria were isolated. As concerns this clone: The antigen is undetermined.

The sequence derives from a human patient who received an intestinal transplant, so some T cells may come from the graft donor. The sample consisted of ileum tissue, taken around 720 days after intestinal transplantation.

The CDR3 DNA follows: TGTGCCAGCAGTGGAAGAGGGGGGCCCACCGGGGAGCTGTTTTTT. Translated: CASSGRGGPTGELFF. V and J are TRBV5-6 and TRBJ2-2; TRBD1 or TRBD2 may be the D gene (6 bases each). V was trimmed by 5 bases and J by 4 bases, leaving 15 bases between them. CDR3 size: 15 residues. Germline V CDR1 and CDR2: SGHDT, YYEEEE.